These 21 T cell receptor beta chains were all obtained from the same sample, sequenced in a study of blood T cell repertoires in COVID-19. Sequencing used immunoSEQ multiplex PCR; TCRdb keeps in-frame clones, though not all of them. The sample holds approximately 53,000 clones; 90% are singletons and the top ten take about 8.9%. The source material was peripheral blood. These receptors were obtained from a woman aged 80 or older with acute or convalescent COVID-19.

This clone has only one observation. The chain uses TRBV4-2 and TRBJ2-1, with 7 bases lining up with TRBD2. Trimming removed 0 bases from V and 13 bases from J; junction bases left unmatched: 9. From germline, CDR1 is LGHNA and CDR2 YNFKEQ. The CDR3 runs 14 residues. CDR3 loop: CASSQEFEGRGQFF. The CDR3 nucleotides are TGTGCCAGCAGCCAAGAATTCGAGGGGAGGGGTCAGTTCTTC.

The chain links TRBV6-6 to TRBJ1-3; D unclear. The germline CDR1 and CDR2 sequences are MNHNY and SVGAGI (reference sequence). V shed 4 bases and J shed 0 bases, with 10 bases lying between them. CDR3 size: 15 residues. The CDR3 nucleotides are TGTGCCAGCAGTTCCCTAGGCTTCTCTGGAAACACCATATATTTT. It codes for CASSSLGFSGNTIYF.

V gene TRBV5-8 combines with J gene TRBJ2-1; D call uncertain. Germline CDR1 is SGHTS and CDR2 is YDEGEE. V lost 2 bases and J lost 0, with 9 bases in between. This CDR3 is 15 amino acids long. In DNA, the CDR3 is TGTGCCAGCAGCTTTCAGGCAGGCTCCTACAATGAGCAGTTCTTC. Translated: CASSFQAGSYNEQFF.

The chain is built from TRBV6-5 and TRBJ1-4, with D unresolved. The V end lost 2 bases, the J end lost 3 bases, and 4 bases lay between the germline ends. The CDR3 is made up of 13 amino acids. From germline, CDR1 is MNHEY and CDR2 SVGAGI. CDR3 in amino acids: CASSYGPNEKLFF. CDR3 in DNA: TGTGCCAGCAGTTACGGCCCTAATGAAAAACTGTTTTTT.

The chain joins TRBV7-7 to TRBJ2-7, with 7 bases that match TRBD2. CDR1 and CDR2 from the germline V gene are SSHAT and FNYEAQ (reference sequence). The V segment lost 5 bases and the J segment 1 base; nucleotides outside the gene matches: 8. This CDR3 comprises 15 residues. The CDR3 region is CASSHPRGTSYEQYF. CDR3 nucleotides: TGTGCCAGCAGCCACCCGCGGGGGACTTCCTACGAGCAGTACTTC. The whole variable domain, filled in from reference TRBV7-7 and TRBJ2-7, reads GAGVSQSPRYKVTKRGQDVTLRCDPISSHATLYWYQQALGQGPEFLTYFNYEAQPDKSGLPSDRFSAERPEGSISTLTIQRTEQRDSAMYRCASSHPRGTSYEQYFGPGTRLTVT.

This sequence joins TRBV21-1 and TRBJ1-3; TRBD1 was called by the table and not checked on the DNA. TRBV21-1 is flagged as a pseudogene. The CDR3 runs to 18 residues. This CDR3 reads CASSKPWTGGFCGNTIYF. In nucleotides, the CDR3 is TGTGCCAGCAGCAAACCCTGGACAGGGGGCTTTTGTGGAAACACCATATATTTT.

V gene TRBV12-3 or TRBV12-4 combines with J gene TRBJ1-1, with a possible D match to TRBD1 (5 bases). V lost 6 bases and J lost 11, with 16 bases in between. This CDR3 has 12 residues. DNA of the CDR3: TGTGCCAGCAGCCCTCAGACAGCGTTGGCTTTCTTT. This translates into CASSPQTALAFF.

The chain combines TRBV24-1 with TRBJ1-2; D possibly corresponds to TRBD1 (5 bases). Trimming removed 5 bases from V and 1 base from J, with 7 bases in between. The CDR3 sequence is 13 residues long. CDR1 and CDR2 (germline): KGHDR, SFDVKD. CDR3 sequence: CATSGQGNYGYTF. CDR3 DNA: TGTGCCACCAGTGGCCAGGGTAACTATGGCTACACCTTC.

V and J are TRBV5-1 and TRBJ2-5, with a possible D match to TRBD1 (6 bases). The germline V gene encodes CDR1 SGHRS and CDR2 YFSETQ. This CDR3 comprises 15 residues. V gave up 4 bases and J gave up 5 bases, with 18 bases separating them. The CDR3 loop reads CASSRAQGFGETQYF. CDR3 nucleotide sequence: TGCGCCAGCAGCCGAGCCCAGGGGTTTGGGGAGACCCAGTACTTC. The complete variable domain, with remaining parts taken from reference TRBV5-1 and TRBJ2-5, reads KAGVTQTPRYLIKTRGQQVTLSCSPISGHRSVSWYQQTPGQGLQFLFEYFSETQRNKGNFPGRFSGRQFSNSRSEMNVSTLELGDSALYLCASSRAQGFGETQYFGPGTRLLVL.

This chain connects TRBV7-9 to TRBJ1-2; 9 positions agree with TRBD1. V dropped 4 bases and J dropped 13; count of bases not matched to a gene: 4. The length of the CDR3 is 11 residues. The germline gives CDR1 SEHNR, CDR2 FQNEAQ (reference sequence). CDR3 amino acids: CASSSSDRGTF. CDR3 coding DNA: TGTGCCAGCAGCTCCTCGGACAGGGGCACCTTC.

The CDR3 here is CASPGRNRELFF. CDR3 DNA: TGCGCCAGCCCAGGTCGTAACCGGGAGCTGTTTTTT. The V call is TRBV10-1, the J call TRBJ2-2; D unclear. CDR1 is WNHNN and CDR2 is SYGVQD in the germline V gene (reference sequence). Trimming took off 8 bases at V and 9 bases at J, with 13 bases between the two ends. The CDR3 extends over 12 amino acids.

This chain joins TRBV27 and TRBJ2-7; D may be TRBD2 (5 bases). The CDR3 covers 14 residues. Deletions cut 4 bases from V and 2 bases from J, with 12 bases between. Per germline, CDR1 MNHEY and CDR2 SMNVEV (reference sequence). The CDR3 sequence: CASSSKSGTYEQYF. The CDR3 DNA reads as TGTGCCAGCAGTTCAAAAAGCGGTACCTACGAGCAGTACTTC.

J is TRBJ2-5 and V is TRBV14; D is possibly TRBD2 (5 bases). Looked up from germline, CDR1 is SGHDN and CDR2 is FVKESK. V was trimmed by 5 bases and J by 4 bases, leaving 11 bases between them. This CDR3 has 13 amino acids. CDR3 sequence: CASSARAGETQYF. The CDR3 nucleotides are TGTGCCAGCAGCGCCCGGGCGGGAGAGACCCAGTACTTC. Looking up the rest from reference TRBV14 and TRBJ2-5 gives the full variable domain: EAGVTQFPSHSVIEKGQTVTLRCDPISGHDNLYWYRRVMGKEIKFLLHFVKESKQDESGMPNNRFLAERTGGTYSTLKVQPAELEDSGVYFCASSARAGETQYFGPGTRLLVL.

Only one count was recorded for this clone. The chain recombines TRBV24-1 with TRBJ2-1, with 12 nucleotides matching TRBD2. The junction had 10 bases not matched to a gene; V was cut back by 5 bases and J by 6 bases. The CDR3 sequence is 17 residues long. Germline CDR1 reads KGHDR; CDR2 reads SFDVKD. CDR3 sequence reads: CATSGPASGRALNEQFF. The CDR3 nucleotides read TGTGCCACCAGTGGACCCGCTAGCGGGAGGGCCCTCAATGAGCAGTTCTTC.

The V and J genes are TRBV18 and TRBJ1-4; TRBD1 is a possible D gene (6 bases). The germline gives CDR1 KGHSH, CDR2 LQKENI. This CDR3 is built from 15 residues. The V and J ends lost 3 bases and 6 bases respectively, with 14 bases between them. The CDR3 loop is CASSPRTAADEKLFF. CDR3 bases: TGTGCCAGCTCACCCAGGACAGCGGCTGATGAAAAACTGTTTTTT.

V and J are TRBV20-1 and TRBJ2-7; 9 positions agree with TRBD1. The CDR3 loop spans 15 amino acids. CDR1 is DFQATT and CDR2 is SNEGSKA in the germline V gene (reference sequence). Unmatched junction bases numbered 11, after V lost 3 bases and J lost 5 bases. Here the CDR3 reads CSASRAGTGRHEQYF. The CDR3, as DNA: TGCAGTGCTAGTAGGGCCGGGACAGGGAGACACGAGCAGTACTTC.

The rearrangement uses TRBV29-1 and TRBJ1-2; TRBD1 matches 8 bases. The germline CDR1 and CDR2 sequences are SQVTM and ANQGSEA. CDR3 length: 16 residues. V lost 0 bases, J lost 0 bases, and 6 bases stayed unmatched. CDR3 in DNA: TGCAGCGTTGAAGATCTTAGGACAGGGCCTAACTATGGCTACACCTTC. Amino acids: CSVEDLRTGPNYGYTF.

The gene calls are TRBV7-9 and TRBJ2-7, with TRBD2 identical over 7 bases. The CDR3 is 13 residues long. CDR1 is SEHNR, CDR2 FQNEAQ, per germline (reference sequence). V was clipped by 7 bases and J by 6 bases; unmatched bases: 9. CDR3 sequence: CASNLFGGSEQYF. In nucleotides, the CDR3 is TGTGCCAGCAACCTTTTCGGGGGGAGCGAGCAGTACTTC.

This chain connects TRBV6-5 to TRBJ1-2; D unclear. The germline V gene has CDR1 MNHEY and CDR2 SVGAGI. The length of the CDR3 is 13 residues. The V gene lost 7 bases and the J gene lost 6 bases, with 15 bases spanning the gap. The CDR3: CASIRVPRDGYTF. The CDR3 nucleotides are TGTGCCAGCATACGGGTCCCCCGGGATGGCTACACCTTC.

The gene calls are TRBV5-1 and TRBJ2-7; a possible D gene is TRBD1 (6 bases). The CDR3 totals 15 residues. CDR1 is SGHRS and CDR2 is YFSETQ in the germline V gene. The V gene lost 2 bases and the J gene lost 5 bases, with 17 bases spanning the gap. The DNA of the CDR3 is TGCGCCAGCAGCTTAACAGGGCTCAACGGCAACGAGCAGTACTTC. This gives the protein CASSLTGLNGNEQYF. The whole variable domain, remainder taken from reference TRBV5-1 and TRBJ2-7, is KAGVTQTPRYLIKTRGQQVTLSCSPISGHRSVSWYQQTPGQGLQFLFEYFSETQRNKGNFPGRFSGRQFSNSRSEMNVSTLELGDSALYLCASSLTGLNGNEQYFGPGTRLTVT.

This rearrangement joins TRBV5-5 to TRBJ2-2; 8 bases match TRBD1. Germline-derived CDR1 and CDR2 are SGHKS and YYEKEE (reference sequence). This CDR3 region has 18 residues. The J segment lost 0 bases and the V segment lost 0 bases, leaving 7 bases of the junction unmatched. The CDR3 sequence: CASSLELTGAANTGELFF. The CDR3 DNA sequence: TGTGCCAGCAGCTTGGAGCTGACAGGGGCGGCGAACACCGGGGAGCTGTTTTTT.